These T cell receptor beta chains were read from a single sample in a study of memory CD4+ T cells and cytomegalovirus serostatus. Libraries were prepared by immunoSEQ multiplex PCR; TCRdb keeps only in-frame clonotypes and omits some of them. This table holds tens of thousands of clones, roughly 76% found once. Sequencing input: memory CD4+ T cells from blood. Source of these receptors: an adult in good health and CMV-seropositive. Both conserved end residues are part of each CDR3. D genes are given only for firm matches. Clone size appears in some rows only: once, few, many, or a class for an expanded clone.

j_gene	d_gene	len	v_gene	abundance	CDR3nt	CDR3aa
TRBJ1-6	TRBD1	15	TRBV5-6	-	TGTGCCAGCAGCTGGACAGGGACAGGGGATTCACCCCTCCACTTT	CASSWTGTGDSPLHF
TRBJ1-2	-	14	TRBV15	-	TGTGCCACCAGCAGAGATCAAGGGTTTGGTGGCTACACCTTC	CATSRDQGFGGYTF
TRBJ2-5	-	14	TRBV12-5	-	TGTGCTAGTGGTTTGTTTCCAGGGAGAGAGACCCAGTACTTC	CASGLFPGRETQYF
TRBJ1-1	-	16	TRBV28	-	TGTGCCAGCAGTTTATCGGGGATAAATTTGAACACTGAAGCTTTCTTT	CASSLSGINLNTEAFF
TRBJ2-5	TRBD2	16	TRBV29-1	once	TGCAGCGTTGACCCGTTACCGGGACTAGCTGGGAAGACCCAGTACTTC	CSVDPLPGLAGKTQYF
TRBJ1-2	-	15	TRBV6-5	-	TGTGCCAGCAGTTACTCGTGGGATACTAACTATGGCTACACCTTC	CASSYSWDTNYGYTF
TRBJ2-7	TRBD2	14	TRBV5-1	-	TGCGCCAGCCGCTCAGCGGGAGAGGCCTACGAGCAGTACTTC	CASRSAGEAYEQYF
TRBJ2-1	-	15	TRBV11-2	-	TGTGCCAGCAGCGCCGGGGCGGGAACGCACAATGAGCAGTTCTTC	CASSAGAGTHNEQFF
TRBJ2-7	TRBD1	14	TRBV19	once	TGTGCCAGTAGTATCCGACAGGGGAGAGACGAGCAGTACTTC	CASSIRQGRDEQYF
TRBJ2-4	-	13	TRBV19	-	TGTGCCAGTAGTATAGTGGCTAAGGCCATTCAGTACTTC	CASSIVAKAIQYF
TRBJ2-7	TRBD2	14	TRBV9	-	TGTGCCAGCAGCCCACGACTAGCGGGTGAGGAGCAGTACTTC	CASSPRLAGEEQYF
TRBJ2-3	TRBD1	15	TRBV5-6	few	TGTGCCAGCAGCTCTCAGGGGGCGGCGACAGATACGCAGTATTTT	CASSSQGAATDTQYF
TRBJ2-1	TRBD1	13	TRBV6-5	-	TGTGCCACCCGACAGGGGACCTACAATGAGCAGTTCTTC	CATRQGTYNEQFF
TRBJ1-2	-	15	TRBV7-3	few	TGTGCCAGCAGCTTAACGTCAGGGGAAGGCTATGGCTACACCTTC	CASSLTSGEGYGYTF
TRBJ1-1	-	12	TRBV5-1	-	TGCGCCAGCAGCCCGATGGGGGCTGAAGCTTTCTTT	CASSPMGAEAFF
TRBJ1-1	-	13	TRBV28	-	TGTGCCAGCAGGGAACCCCGCAAAGGGTGGGCTTTCTTT	CASREPRKGWAFF
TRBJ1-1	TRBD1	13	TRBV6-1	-	TGTGCCAGCAGAGTACAGGGGGTTGATGAAGCTTTCTTT	CASRVQGVDEAFF
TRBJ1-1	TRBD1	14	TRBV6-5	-	TGTGCCAGCAGTCAACAGGGGTTTCGCACTGAAGCTTTCTTT	CASSQQGFRTEAFF
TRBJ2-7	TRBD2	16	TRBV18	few	TGTGCCAGCTCACAATCCACTAGCGTCAACTCCTACGAGCAGTACTTC	CASSQSTSVNSYEQYF
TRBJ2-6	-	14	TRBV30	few	TGTGCCTGGATACAGGGCTCTGGGGCCAACGTCCTGACTTTC	CAWIQGSGANVLTF
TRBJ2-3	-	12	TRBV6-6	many	TGTGCCAGCGTGGCAGATACAGATACGCAGTATTTT	CASVADTDTQYF
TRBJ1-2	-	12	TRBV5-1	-	TGCGCCAGCAGCTTGGAGTACTATGGCTACACCTTC	CASSLEYYGYTF
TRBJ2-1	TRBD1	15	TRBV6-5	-	TGTGCCAGCAGGTCGACAGGGGGGGTCCAGAATGAGCAGTTCTTC	CASRSTGGVQNEQFF
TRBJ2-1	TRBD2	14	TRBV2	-	TGTGCCAGCACTCGCGGGAGGTCCTACAATGAGCAGTTCTTC	CASTRGRSYNEQFF
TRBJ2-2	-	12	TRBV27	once	TGTGCCAGCCAGACTGGGGCCGGGGAGCTGTTTTTT	CASQTGAGELFF
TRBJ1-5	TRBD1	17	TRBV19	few	TGTGCCAGTAGTATTATCTTCGACAGGGGGGGGAGTCAGCCCCAGCATTTT	CASSIIFDRGGSQPQHF
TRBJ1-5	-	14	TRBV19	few	TGTGCCAGTAGCTCACAGACGGGATATCAGCCCCAGCATTTT	CASSSQTGYQPQHF
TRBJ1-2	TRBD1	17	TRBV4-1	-	TGCGCCAGCAGCCAAGATCTGCGACAGGGGGAAAATGATGGCTACACCTTC	CASSQDLRQGENDGYTF